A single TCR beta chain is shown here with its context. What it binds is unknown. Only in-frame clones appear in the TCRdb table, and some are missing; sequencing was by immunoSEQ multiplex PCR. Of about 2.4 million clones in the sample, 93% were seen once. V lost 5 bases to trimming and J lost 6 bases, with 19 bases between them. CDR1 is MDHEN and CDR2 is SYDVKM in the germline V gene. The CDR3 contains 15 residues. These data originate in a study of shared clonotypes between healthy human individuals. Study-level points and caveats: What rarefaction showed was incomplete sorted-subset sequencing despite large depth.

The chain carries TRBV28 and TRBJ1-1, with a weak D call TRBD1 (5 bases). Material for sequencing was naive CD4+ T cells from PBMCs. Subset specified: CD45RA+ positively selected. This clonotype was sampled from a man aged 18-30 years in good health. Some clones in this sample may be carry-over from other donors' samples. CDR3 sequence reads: CASSAGVVRASEAFF. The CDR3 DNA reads TGTGCCAGCAGTGCGGGAGTAGTCAGGGCTTCTGAAGCTTTCTTT.